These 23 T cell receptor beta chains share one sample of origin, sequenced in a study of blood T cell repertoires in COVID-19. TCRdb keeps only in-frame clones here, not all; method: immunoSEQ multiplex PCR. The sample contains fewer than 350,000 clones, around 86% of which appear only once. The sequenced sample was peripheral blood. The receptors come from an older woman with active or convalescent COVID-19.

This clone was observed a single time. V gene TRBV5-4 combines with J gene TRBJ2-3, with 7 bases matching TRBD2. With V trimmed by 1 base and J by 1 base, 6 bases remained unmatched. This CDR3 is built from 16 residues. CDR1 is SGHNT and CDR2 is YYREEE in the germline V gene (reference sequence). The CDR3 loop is CASSLYAGVGTDTQYF. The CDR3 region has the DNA TGTGCCAGCAGCTTGTACGCGGGGGTTGGCACAGATACGCAGTATTTT.

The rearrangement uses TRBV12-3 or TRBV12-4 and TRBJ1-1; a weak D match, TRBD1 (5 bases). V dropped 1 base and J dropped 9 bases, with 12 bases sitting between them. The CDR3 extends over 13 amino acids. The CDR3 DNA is TGTGCCAGCAGTTTAGAACCGGGACTTAAAGCTTTCTTT. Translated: CASSLEPGLKAFF.

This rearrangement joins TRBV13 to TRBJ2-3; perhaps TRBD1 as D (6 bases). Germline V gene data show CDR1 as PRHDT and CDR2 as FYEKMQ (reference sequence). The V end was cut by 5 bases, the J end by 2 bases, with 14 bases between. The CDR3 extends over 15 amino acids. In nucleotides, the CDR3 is TGTGCCAGCAGCCCCAGAGGGGGAAACACAGATACGCAGTATTTT. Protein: CASSPRGGNTDTQYF.

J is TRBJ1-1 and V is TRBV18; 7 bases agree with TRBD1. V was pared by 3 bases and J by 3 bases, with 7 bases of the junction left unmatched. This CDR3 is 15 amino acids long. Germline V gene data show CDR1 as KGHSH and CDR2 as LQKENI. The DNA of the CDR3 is TGTGCCAGCTCACCGGCCCCAACAGGGGACACTGAAGCTTTCTTT. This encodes CASSPAPTGDTEAFF.

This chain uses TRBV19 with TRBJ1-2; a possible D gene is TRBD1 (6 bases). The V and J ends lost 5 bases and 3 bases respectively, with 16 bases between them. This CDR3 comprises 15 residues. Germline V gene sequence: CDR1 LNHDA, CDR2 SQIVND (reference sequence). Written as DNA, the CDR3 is TGTGCCAGTAGTCCCCCGGAGGGGGGGTACTATGGCTACACCTTC. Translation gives CASSPPEGGYYGYTF.

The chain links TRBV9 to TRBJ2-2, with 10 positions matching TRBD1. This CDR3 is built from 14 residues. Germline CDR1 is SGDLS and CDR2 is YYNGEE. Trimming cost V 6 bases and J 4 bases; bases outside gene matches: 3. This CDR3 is CASTRTGGTGELFF. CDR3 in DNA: TGTGCCAGCACAAGGACAGGGGGCACCGGGGAGCTGTTTTTT.

The CDR3 protein is CASSQDRAGYGYTF. In DNA, the CDR3 is TGTGCCAGCAGTCAAGACAGGGCCGGCTATGGCTACACCTTC. The V call is TRBV2, the J call TRBJ1-2; TRBD1 matches at 7 bases. The V gene end was trimmed by 5 bases and the J gene end by 4 bases; junction bases not matched to a gene: 7. The germline V gene has CDR1 SNHLY and CDR2 FYNNEI. The CDR3 extends over 14 amino acids.

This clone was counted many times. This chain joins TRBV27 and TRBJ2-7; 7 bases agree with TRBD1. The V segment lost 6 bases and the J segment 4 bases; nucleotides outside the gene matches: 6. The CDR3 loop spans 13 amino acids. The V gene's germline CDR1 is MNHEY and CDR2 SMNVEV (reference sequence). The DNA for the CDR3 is TGTGCCAGCAGCAGGGACAGCTGGTACGAGCAGTACTTC. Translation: CASSRDSWYEQYF.

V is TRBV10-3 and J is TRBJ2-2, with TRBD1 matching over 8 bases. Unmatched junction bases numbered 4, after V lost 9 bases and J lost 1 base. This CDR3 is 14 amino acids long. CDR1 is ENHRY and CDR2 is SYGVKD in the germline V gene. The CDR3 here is CAILGQENTGELFF. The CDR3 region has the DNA TGTGCCATACTGGGACAGGAGAACACCGGGGAGCTGTTTTTT.

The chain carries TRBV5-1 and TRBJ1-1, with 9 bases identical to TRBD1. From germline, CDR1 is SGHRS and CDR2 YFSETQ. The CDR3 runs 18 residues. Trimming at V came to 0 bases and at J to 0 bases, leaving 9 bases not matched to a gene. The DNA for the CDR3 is TGCGCCAGCAGCTTGGTCTGGGGACAGGGACTCATGAACACTGAAGCTTTCTTT. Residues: CASSLVWGQGLMNTEAFF.

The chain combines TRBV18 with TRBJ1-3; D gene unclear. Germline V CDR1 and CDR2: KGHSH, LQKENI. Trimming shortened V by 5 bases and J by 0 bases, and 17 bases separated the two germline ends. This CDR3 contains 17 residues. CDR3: CASSSRLLRSSGNTIYF. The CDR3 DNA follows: TGTGCCAGCTCATCCCGTCTCCTGAGAAGCTCTGGAAACACCATATATTTT.

CDR3 sequence reads: CASSLPPVAGAFF. The CDR3 coding sequence is TGTGCCAGCAGTTTGCCCCCGGTGGCGGGAGCTTTCTTT. The rearrangement links TRBV7-9 to TRBJ1-1; D remains unclear. Germline assignment: CDR1 SEHNR and CDR2 FQNEAQ (reference sequence). V lost 6 bases and J 10 bases, leaving 18 bases between the germline ends. The CDR3 is made up of 13 amino acids. Full variable domain (outside the CDR3, taken from reference TRBV7-9 and TRBJ1-1): DTGVSQNPRHKITKRGQNVTFRCDPISEHNRLYWYRQTLGQGPEFLTYFQNEAQLEKSRLLSDRFSAERPKGSFSTLEIQRTEQGDSAMYLCASSLPPVAGAFFGQGTRLTVV.

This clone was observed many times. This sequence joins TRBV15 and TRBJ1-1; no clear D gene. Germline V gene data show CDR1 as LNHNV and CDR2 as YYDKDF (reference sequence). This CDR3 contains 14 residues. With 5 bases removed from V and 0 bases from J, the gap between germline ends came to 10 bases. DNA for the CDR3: TGTGCCACCAGCCAAAACACCATGAACACTGAAGCTTTCTTT. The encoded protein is CATSQNTMNTEAFF.

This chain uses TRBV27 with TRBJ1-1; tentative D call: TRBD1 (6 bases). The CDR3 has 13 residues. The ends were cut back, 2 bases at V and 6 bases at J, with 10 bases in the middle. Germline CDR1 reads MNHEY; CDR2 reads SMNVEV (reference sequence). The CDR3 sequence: CASSLRWTAEAFF. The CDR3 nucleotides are TGTGCCAGCAGTTTAAGGTGGACAGCTGAAGCTTTCTTT.

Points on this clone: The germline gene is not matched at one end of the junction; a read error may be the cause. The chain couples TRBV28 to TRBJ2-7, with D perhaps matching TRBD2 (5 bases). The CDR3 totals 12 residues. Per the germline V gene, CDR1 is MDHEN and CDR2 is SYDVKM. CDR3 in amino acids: CAEASSSYEQYF. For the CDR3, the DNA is TGCGCGGAGGCTTCCAGCTCCTACGAGCAGTACTTC.

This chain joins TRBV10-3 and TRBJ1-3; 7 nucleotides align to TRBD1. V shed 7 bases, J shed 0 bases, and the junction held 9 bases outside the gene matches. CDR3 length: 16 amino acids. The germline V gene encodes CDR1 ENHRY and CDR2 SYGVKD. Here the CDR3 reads CAITRGVTSSGNTIYF. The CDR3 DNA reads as TGTGCCATCACCAGGGGGGTCACTAGCTCTGGAAACACCATATATTTT.

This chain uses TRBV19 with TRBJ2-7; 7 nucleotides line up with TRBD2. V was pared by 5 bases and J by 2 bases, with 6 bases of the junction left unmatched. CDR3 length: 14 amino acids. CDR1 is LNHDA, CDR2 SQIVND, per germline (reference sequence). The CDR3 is CASSPGGGTYEQYF. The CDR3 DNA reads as TGTGCCAGTAGTCCGGGCGGGGGAACCTACGAGCAGTACTTC.

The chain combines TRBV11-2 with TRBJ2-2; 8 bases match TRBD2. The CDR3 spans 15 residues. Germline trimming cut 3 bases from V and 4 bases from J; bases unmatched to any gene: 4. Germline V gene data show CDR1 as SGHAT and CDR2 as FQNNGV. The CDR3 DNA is TGTGCCAGCAGCTTTGGTCTAGCGGGCACCGGGGAGCTGTTTTTT. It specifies CASSFGLAGTGELFF.

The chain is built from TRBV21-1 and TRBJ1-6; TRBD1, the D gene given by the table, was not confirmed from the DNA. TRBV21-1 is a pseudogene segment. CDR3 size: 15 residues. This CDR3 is CASSNTRDRGSPLHF. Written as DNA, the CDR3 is TGTGCCAGCAGCAACACCCGGGACAGGGGATCACCCCTCCACTTT.

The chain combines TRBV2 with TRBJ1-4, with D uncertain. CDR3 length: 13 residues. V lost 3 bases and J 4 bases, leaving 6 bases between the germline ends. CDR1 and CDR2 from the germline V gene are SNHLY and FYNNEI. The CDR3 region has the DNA TGTGCCAGCAGTGATACAGTTAATGAAAAACTGTTTTTT. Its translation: CASSDTVNEKLFF.

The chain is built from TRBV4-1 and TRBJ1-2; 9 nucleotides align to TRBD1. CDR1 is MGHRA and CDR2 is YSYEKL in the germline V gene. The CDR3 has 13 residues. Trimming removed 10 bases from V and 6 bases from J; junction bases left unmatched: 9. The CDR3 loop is CATGQTGGNGYTF. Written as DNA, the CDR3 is TGCGCCACCGGTCAAACAGGGGGCAATGGCTACACCTTC.

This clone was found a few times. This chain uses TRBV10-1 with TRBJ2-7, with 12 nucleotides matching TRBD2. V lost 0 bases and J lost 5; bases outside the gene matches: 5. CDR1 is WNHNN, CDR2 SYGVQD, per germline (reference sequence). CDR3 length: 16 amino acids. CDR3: CASSESGLAGRHEQYF. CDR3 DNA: TGCGCCAGCAGTGAGTCCGGACTAGCGGGGAGGCACGAGCAGTACTTC.

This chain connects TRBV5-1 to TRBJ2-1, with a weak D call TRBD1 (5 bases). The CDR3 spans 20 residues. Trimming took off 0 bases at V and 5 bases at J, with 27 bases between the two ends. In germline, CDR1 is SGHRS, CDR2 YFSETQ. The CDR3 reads CASSLELPSSTVPINNEQFF. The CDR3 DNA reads TGCGCCAGCAGCTTGGAGTTACCGAGCTCGACAGTACCAATAAACAATGAGCAGTTCTTC.